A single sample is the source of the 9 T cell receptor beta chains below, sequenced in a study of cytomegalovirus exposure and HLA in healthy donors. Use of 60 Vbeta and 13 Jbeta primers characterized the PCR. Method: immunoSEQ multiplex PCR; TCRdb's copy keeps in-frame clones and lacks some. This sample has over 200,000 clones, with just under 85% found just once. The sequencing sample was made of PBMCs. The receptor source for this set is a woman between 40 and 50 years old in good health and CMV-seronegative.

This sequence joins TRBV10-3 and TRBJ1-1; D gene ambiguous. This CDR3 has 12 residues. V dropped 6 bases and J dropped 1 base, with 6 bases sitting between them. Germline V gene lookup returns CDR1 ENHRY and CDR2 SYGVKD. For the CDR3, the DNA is TGTGCCATCAGCACGGGGAACACTGAAGCTTTCTTT. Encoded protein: CAISTGNTEAFF.

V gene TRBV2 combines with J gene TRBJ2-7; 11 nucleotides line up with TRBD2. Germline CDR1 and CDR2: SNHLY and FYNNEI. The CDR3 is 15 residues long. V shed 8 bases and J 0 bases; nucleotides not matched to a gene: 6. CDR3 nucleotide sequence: TGTGCCAGCTCCCCCGGGACTAGCGGCTCCTACGAGCAGTACTTC. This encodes CASSPGTSGSYEQYF.

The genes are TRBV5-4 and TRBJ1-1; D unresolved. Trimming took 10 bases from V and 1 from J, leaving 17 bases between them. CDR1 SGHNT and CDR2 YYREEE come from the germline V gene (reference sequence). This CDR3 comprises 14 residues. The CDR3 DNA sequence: TGTGCCGGCGGAACTGGCACATCGAACACTGAAGCTTTCTTT. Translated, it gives CAGGTGTSNTEAFF. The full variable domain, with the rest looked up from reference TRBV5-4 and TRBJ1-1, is ETGVTQSPTHLIKTRGQQVTLRCSSQSGHNTVSWYQQALGQGPQFIFQYYREEENGRGNFPPRFSGLQFPNYSSELNVNALELDDSALYLCAGGTGTSNTEAFFGQGTRLTVV.

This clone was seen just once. In nucleotides, the CDR3 is TGTGCCAGCAGCTTAGCGGCAGTCTTTAATGAAAAACTGTTTTTT. Encoded protein: CASSLAAVFNEKLFF. The chain uses TRBV7-2 and TRBJ1-4; the D is unclear. CDR3 length equals 15 residues. V gave up 0 bases and J gave up 4 bases, with 9 bases separating them. Germline values: CDR1 SGHTA, CDR2 FQGNSA.

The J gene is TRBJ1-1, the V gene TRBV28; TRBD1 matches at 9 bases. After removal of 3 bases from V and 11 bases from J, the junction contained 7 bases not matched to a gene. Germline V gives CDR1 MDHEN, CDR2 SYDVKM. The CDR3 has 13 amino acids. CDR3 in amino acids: CASSFTGGWRAFF. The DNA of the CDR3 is TGTGCCAGCAGTTTTACAGGGGGCTGGCGGGCTTTCTTT.

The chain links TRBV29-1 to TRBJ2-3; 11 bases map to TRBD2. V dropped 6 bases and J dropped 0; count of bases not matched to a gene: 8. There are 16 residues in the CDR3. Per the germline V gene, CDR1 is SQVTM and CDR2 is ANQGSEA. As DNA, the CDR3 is TGCAGCGTGTCCTCCGGGACTAGCGGCAGCACAGATACGCAGTATTTT. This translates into CSVSSGTSGSTDTQYF.

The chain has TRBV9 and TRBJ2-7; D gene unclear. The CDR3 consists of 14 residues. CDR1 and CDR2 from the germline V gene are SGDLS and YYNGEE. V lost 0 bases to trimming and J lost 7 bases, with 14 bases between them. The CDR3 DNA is TGTGCCAGCAGCGTAGGTGTTGAGGCTGCGGAGCAGTACTTC. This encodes CASSVGVEAAEQYF.

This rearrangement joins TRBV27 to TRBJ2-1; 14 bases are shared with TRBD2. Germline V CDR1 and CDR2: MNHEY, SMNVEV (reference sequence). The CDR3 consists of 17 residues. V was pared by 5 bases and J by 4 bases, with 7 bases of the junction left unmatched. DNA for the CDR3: TGTGCCAGCAGTACCCAATGGACTAGCGGGGGGTACAATGAGCAGTTCTTC. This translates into CASSTQWTSGGYNEQFF.

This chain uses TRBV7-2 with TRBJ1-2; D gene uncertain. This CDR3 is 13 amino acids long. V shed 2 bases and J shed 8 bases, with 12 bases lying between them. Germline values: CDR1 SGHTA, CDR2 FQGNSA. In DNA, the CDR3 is TGTGCCAGCAGCTTATTCCGGATGGAGGGCTACACCTTC. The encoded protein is CASSLFRMEGYTF.